These T cell receptor beta chains were read from a single sample in a study of T cells in Graves' hyperthyroidism and ophthalmopathy. A single record per CDR3 protein comes from TCRdb applying MiXCR to the multiplex PCR reads. The sample lists some 490,000 distinct CDR3 sequences; about 16% were seen once. Material: blood. The receptors were gathered from a woman between 25 and 40 years old with Graves' ophthalmopathy. Each CDR3 is given without its conserved first and last residue. Each record gives: V gene, D gene, clone size, J gene, CDR3 protein. D genes are given only for firm matches. A clone size is listed for some rows: how often the clone was seen (once, few, many), or a class if it is expanded.

v_gene: TRBV7-9
d_gene: .
abundance: .
j_gene: TRBJ1-3
CDR3aa: ASSLSGGAFSGNTIY

v_gene: TRBV24-1
d_gene: .
abundance: many
j_gene: TRBJ2-4
CDR3aa: ATSDPREGKNIQY

v_gene: TRBV7-2
d_gene: TRBD2
abundance: .
j_gene: TRBJ2-2
CDR3aa: ASMTSGRTGELF

v_gene: TRBV30
d_gene: .
abundance: many
j_gene: TRBJ2-2
CDR3aa: AWSRRVTGELF

v_gene: TRBV20-1
d_gene: TRBD2
abundance: few
j_gene: TRBJ2-4
CDR3aa: SAPSGIGGNIQY

v_gene: TRBV6-1
d_gene: TRBD2
abundance: .
j_gene: TRBJ2-7
CDR3aa: ASKSRVSSGRLREQY

v_gene: TRBV13
d_gene: .
abundance: few
j_gene: TRBJ2-7
CDR3aa: ASSLAYRNGDEQY

v_gene: TRBV20-1
d_gene: .
abundance: .
j_gene: TRBJ2-2
CDR3aa: SASEVNTGELF

v_gene: TRBV6-2/TRBV6-3
d_gene: TRBD1
abundance: .
j_gene: TRBJ2-5
CDR3aa: ASTSGTGYVQETQY

v_gene: TRBV10-3
d_gene: .
abundance: few
j_gene: TRBJ2-1
CDR3aa: AISDTSIGGNEQF

v_gene: TRBV20-1
d_gene: TRBD1
abundance: .
j_gene: TRBJ2-7
CDR3aa: SASFETGRRVEQY

v_gene: TRBV19
d_gene: .
abundance: .
j_gene: TRBJ2-5
CDR3aa: ASSISAGGGLQETQY

v_gene: TRBV7-2
d_gene: TRBD1
abundance: many
j_gene: TRBJ1-2
CDR3aa: AGRTGPYGYT

v_gene: TRBV7-9
d_gene: .
abundance: few
j_gene: TRBJ2-2
CDR3aa: ASSPSPGELF

v_gene: TRBV27
d_gene: TRBD1
abundance: many
j_gene: TRBJ1-2
CDR3aa: ASSFSYRGLKTYGYT